This TCR beta chain was sequenced for a study of T cells in tuberculosis. On the study more broadly: IGRA-negative adolescents, IGRA-positive adolescents with latent tuberculosis and adults with active tuberculosis formed this South African cohort.

The time point denotes: new active TB diagnosis, blood taken before or within 7 days of starting treatment. On average roughly 90,000 T cells per donor were immunosequenced. Germline V gene sequence: CDR1 SEHNR, CDR2 FQNEAQ (reference sequence). The V gene lost 5 bases and the J gene lost 1 base, with 9 bases spanning the gap. This CDR3 is 13 amino acids long. Profiling relied on immunoSEQ multiplex PCR, and the TCRdb table lists in-frame clones only, not all of them. The data hold about 30,000 clones, with under 95% observed a single time. Sequences were derived from PBMCs, sampled at tuberculosis diagnosis. This sequence joins TRBV7-9 and TRBJ2-7; D possibly corresponds to TRBD1 (6 bases). This receptor was taken from an adult with tuberculosis. The CDR3 loop is CASSPGTSYEQYF. In DNA form, the CDR3 reads TGTGCCAGCAGCCCAGGGACATCCTACGAGCAGTACTTC.